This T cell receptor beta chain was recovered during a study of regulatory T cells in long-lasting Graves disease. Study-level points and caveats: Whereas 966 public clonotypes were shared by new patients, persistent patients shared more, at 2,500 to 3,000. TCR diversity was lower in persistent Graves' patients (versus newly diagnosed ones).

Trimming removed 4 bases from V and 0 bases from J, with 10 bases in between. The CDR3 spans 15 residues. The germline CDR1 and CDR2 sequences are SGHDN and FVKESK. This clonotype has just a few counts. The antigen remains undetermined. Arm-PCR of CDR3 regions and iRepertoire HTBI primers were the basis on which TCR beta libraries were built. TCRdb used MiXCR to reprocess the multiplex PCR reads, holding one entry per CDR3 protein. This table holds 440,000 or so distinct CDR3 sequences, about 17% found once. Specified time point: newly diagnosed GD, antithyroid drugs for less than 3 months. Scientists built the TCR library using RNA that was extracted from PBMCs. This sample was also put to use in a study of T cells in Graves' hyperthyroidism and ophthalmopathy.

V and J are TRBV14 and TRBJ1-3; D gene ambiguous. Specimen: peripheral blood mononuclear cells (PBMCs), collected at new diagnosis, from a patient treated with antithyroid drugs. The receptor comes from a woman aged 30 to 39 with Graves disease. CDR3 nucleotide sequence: TGTGCCAGCAGCCTACTCAGTATCTCTGGAAACACCATATATTTT. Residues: CASSLLSISGNTIYF.